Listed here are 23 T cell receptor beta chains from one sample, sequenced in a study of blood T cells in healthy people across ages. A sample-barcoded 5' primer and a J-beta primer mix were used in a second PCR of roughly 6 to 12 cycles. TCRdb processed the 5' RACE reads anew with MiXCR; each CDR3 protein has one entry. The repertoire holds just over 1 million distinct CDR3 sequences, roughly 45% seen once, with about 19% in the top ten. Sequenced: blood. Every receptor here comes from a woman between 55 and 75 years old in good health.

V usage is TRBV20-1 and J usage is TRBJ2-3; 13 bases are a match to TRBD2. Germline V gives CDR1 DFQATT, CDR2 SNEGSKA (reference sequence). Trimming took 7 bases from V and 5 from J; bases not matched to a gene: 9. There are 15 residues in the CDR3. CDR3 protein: CSVMTGLAGQDTQYF. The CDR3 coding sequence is TGCAGTGTTATGACGGGACTAGCGGGACAAGATACGCAGTATTTT.

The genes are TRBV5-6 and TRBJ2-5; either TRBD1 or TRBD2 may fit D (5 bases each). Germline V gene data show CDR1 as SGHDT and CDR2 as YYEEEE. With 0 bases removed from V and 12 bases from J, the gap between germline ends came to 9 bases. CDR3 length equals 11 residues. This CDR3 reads CASSLEGREYF. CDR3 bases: TGTGCCAGCAGCTTGGAGGGACGGGAGTACTTC.

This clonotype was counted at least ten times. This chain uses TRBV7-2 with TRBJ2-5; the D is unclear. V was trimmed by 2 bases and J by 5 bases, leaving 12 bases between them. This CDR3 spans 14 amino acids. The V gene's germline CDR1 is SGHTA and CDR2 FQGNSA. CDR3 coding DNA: TGTGCCAGCAGCTTATCCCCCCAGGTGGAGACCCAGTACTTC. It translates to CASSLSPQVETQYF. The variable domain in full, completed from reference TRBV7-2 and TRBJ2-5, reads GAGVSQSPSNKVTEKGKDVELRCDPISGHTALYWYRQSLGQGLEFLIYFQGNSAPDKSGLPSDRFSAERTGGSVSTLTIQRTQQEDSAVYLCASSLSPQVETQYFGPGTRLLVL.

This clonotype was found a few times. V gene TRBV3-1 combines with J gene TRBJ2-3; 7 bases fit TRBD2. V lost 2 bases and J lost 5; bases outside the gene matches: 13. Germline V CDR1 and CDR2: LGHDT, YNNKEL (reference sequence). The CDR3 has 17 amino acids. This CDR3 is CASSQRVRTRVIDTQYF. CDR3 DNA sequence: TGTGCCAGCAGCCAACGTGTCCGGACTAGAGTCATAGATACGCAGTATTTT.

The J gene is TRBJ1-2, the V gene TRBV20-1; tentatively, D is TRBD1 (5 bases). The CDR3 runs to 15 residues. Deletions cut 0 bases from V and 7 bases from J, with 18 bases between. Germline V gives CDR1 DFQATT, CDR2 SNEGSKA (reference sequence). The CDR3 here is CSARDPGRGVSGYTF. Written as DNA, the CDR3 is TGCAGTGCTAGAGATCCGGGACGGGGGGTTAGTGGCTACACCTTC.

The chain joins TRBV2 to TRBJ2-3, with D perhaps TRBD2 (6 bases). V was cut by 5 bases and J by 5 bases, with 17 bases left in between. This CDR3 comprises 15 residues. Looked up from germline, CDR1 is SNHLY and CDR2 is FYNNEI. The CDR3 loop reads CASSLFGAGGDTQYF. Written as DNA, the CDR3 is TGTGCCAGCAGTTTATTTGGGGCCGGGGGAGATACGCAGTATTTT.

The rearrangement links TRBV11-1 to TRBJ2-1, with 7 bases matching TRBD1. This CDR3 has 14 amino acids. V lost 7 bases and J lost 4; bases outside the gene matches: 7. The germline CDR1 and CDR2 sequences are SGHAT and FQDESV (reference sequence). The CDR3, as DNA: TGTGCCAGCAAGGGACAGCTATCATACAATGAGCAGTTCTTC. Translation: CASKGQLSYNEQFF.

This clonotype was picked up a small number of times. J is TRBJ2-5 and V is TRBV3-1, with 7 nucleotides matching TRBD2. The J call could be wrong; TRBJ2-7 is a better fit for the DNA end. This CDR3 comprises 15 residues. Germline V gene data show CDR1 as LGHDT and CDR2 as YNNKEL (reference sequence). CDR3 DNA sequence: TGTGCCAGCAGCCCCTTCTCTAGCGGACACTACGAGCAGTACTTC. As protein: CASSPFSSGHYEQYF.

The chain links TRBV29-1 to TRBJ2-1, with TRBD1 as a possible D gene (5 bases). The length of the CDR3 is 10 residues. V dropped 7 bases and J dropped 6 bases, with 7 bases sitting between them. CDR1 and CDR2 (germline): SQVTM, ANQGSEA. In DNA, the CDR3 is TGCAGCGCGACAGTCAATGAGCAGTTCTTC. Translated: CSATVNEQFF.

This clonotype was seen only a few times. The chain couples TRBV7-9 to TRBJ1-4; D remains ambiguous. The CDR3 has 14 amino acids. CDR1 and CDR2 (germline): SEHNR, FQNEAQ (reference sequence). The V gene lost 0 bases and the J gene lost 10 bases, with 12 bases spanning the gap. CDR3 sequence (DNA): TGTGCCAGCAGCTTAGCTACAGAGCGGGGAAAACTGTTTTTT. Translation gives CASSLATERGKLFF.

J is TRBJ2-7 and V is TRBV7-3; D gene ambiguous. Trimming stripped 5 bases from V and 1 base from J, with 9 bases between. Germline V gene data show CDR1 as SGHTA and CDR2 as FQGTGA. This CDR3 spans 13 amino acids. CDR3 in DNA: TGTGCCAGCAGCCAGTATTCTTCCTACGAGCAGTACTTC. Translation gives CASSQYSSYEQYF.

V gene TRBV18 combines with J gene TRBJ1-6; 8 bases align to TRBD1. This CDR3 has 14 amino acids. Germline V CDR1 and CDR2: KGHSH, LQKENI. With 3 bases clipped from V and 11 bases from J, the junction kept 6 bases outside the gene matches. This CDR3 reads CASSPDRDNAPLHF. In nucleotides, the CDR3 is TGTGCCAGCTCACCGGACAGGGACAACGCACCCCTCCACTTT.

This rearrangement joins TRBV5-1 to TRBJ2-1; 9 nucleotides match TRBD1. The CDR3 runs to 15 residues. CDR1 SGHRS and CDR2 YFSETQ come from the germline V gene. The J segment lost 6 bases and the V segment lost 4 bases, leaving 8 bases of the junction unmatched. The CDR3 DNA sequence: TGCGCCAGCAGCCTCGGACAGGGGCAGGCCAATGAGCAGTTCTTC. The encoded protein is CASSLGQGQANEQFF.

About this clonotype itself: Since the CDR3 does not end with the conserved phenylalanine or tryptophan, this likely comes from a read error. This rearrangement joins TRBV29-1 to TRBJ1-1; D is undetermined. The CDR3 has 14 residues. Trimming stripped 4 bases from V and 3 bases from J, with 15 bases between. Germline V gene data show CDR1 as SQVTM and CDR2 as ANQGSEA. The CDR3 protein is CSVGQGRADTEAFV. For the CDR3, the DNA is TGCAGCGTTGGGCAAGGTAGGGCGGACACTGAAGCTTTCGTT.

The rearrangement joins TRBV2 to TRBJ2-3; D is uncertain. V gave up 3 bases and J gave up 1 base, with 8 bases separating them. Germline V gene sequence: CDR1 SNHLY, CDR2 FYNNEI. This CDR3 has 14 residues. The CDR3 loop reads CASSEWSGTDTQYF. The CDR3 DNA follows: TGTGCCAGCAGTGAGTGGAGTGGCACAGATACGCAGTATTTT.

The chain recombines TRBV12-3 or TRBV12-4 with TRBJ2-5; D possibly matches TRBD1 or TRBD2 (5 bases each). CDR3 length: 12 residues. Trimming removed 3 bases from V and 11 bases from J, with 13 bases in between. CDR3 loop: CASSFGTNEQYF. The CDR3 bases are TGTGCCAGCAGTTTTGGGACCAATGAGCAGTACTTC.

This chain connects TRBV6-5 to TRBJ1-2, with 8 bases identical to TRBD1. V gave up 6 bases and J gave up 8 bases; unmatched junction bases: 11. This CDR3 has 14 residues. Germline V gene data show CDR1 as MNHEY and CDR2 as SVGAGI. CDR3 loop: CASRLRTTGVGYTF. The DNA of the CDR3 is TGTGCCAGCAGACTTAGAACGACAGGGGTCGGCTACACCTTC.

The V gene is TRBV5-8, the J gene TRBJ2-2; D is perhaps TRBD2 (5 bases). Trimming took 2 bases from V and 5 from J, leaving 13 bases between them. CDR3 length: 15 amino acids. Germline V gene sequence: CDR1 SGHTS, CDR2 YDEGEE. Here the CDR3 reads CASSLYTRRTGELFF. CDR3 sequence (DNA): TGTGCCAGCAGCTTATACACTAGACGTACCGGGGAGCTGTTTTTT.

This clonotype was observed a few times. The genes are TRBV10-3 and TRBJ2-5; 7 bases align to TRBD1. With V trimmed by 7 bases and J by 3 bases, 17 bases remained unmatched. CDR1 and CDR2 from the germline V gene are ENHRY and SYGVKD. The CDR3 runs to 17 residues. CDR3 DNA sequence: TGTGCCATCATGGCAGGGGGTGACCCGACTCAAAAAGAGACCCAGTACTTC. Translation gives CAIMAGGDPTQKETQYF.

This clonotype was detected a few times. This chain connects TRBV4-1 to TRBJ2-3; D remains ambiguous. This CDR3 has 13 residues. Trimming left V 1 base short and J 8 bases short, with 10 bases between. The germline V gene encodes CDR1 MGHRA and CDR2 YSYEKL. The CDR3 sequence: CASSQVIWGTQYF. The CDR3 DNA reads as TGCGCCAGCAGCCAAGTTATTTGGGGTACGCAGTATTTT.

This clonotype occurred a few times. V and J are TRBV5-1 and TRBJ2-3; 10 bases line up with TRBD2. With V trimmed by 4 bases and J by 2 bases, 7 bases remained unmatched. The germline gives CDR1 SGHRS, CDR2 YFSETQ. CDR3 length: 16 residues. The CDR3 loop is CASSTWTSGATDTQYF. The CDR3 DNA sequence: TGCGCCAGCAGCACGTGGACTAGCGGAGCCACAGATACGCAGTATTTT.

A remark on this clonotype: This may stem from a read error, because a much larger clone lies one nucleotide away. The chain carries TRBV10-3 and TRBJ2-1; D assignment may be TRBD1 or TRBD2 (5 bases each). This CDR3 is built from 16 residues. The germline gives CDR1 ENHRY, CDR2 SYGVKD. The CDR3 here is CAISESRDGSYNKQFF. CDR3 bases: TGTGCCATCAGTGAGTCACGGGACGGCTCCTACAATAAGCAGTTCTTC.

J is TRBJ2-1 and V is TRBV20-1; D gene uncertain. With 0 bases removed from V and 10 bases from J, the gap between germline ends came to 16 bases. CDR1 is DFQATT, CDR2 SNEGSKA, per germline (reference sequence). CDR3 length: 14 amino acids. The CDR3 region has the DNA TGCAGTGCTAGAGATCTCCTAGGAGCTGGAGAGCAGTTCTTC. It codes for CSARDLLGAGEQFF.